The clone carrying this TCR beta chain was seen many times. Its antigen is unidentified. Construction of the TCRbeta library involved unique molecular identifiers. TCRdb analysed the PCR reads with MiXCR anew, one entry per CDR3 protein. The sample yields about 200,000 distinct CDR3 sequences, roughly 6.6% seen once. V dropped 5 bases and J dropped 0 bases, with 25 bases sitting between them. The germline CDR1 and CDR2 sequences are MDHEN and SYDVKM. This CDR3 has 20 amino acids. The sample is drawn from a study of T-cell reconstitution after alpha-beta-depleted transplantation in children. Study results and caveats: The study reportedly traced alpha-beta T cells about two months after transplant to several hundred expanded graft clones. The study traced high day-60 TCRbeta diversity in some patients to surviving recipient T cells and thymic progenitors.

Sequences were derived from PBMCs, sampled before TCRalphabeta/CD19-depleted stem cell transplant. The receptor was derived from a boy younger than 10 with acute lymphoblastic leukemia, due to receive a stem cell transplant. The chain recombines TRBV28 with TRBJ2-2; tentative D call: TRBD1 (6 bases). CDR3 sequence reads: CASSEPMGLYNRANTGELFF. The CDR3 coding sequence is TGTGCCAGCAGTGAACCAATGGGGCTTTACAACAGGGCGAACACCGGGGAGCTGTTTTTT.